One and the same sample provided the 4 T cell receptor beta chains below, sequenced in a study of blood T cells in healthy people across ages. A J-beta primer mix and a sample-barcoded 5' primer were used in a second PCR of about 7 to 12 cycles. TCRdb called the 5' RACE reads again in MiXCR, with one record for every CDR3 protein. Of 850,000 to 1,000,000 distinct CDR3 sequences listed, about 48% are singletons. The sample comprised blood. The receptors were sampled from a man younger than 40 in good health.

With regard to this clonotype: One end of the junction varies from germline; a read error may be responsible. The gene calls are TRBV7-7 and TRBJ1-6; D ambiguous. CDR3 length: 13 residues. Germline V gene sequence: CDR1 SSHAT, CDR2 FNYEAQ (reference sequence). The CDR3, as DNA: TGTGCTAGCAGCGTAGCTCCCCATTCACCCCTCCACTTT. This sequence encodes CASSVAPHSPLHF. Drawing the rest from reference TRBV7-7 and TRBJ1-6, the complete variable domain is GAGVSQSPRYKVTKRGQDVTLRCDPISSHATLYWYQQALGQGPEFLTYFNYEAQPDKSGLPSDRFSAERPEGSISTLTIQRTEQRDSAMYRCASSVAPHSPLHFGNGTRLTVT.

The CDR3 nucleotides are TGTGCCAGCAGGCGTAGACTCGGCACAGATGTGCAATATTTT. It yields the protein CASRRRLGTDVQYF. This chain links TRBV12-3 or TRBV12-4 with TRBJ2-3; D uncertain. CDR3 length equals 14 residues. The germline V and J ends were trimmed by 6 bases and 15 bases, with 25 bases remaining between them.

CDR3 bases: TGCGCCAGCAGCCGAAGAATCCAAAAGTGGACTAGCGGGGGTGAAAGTAGTTACGAGCAGTACTTC. Translation gives CASSRRIQKWTSGGESSYEQYF. The V gene is TRBV5-1, the J gene TRBJ2-7; TRBD2 aligns across 13 bases. Trimming took 4 bases from V and 4 from J; bases not matched to a gene: 26. CDR1 is SGHRS and CDR2 is YFSETQ in the germline V gene. The CDR3 has 22 residues.

Many counts were recorded for this clonotype. The CDR3 DNA reads TGCAGTGCTAGCTTATCAGACTATGGCTACACCTTC. This sequence encodes CSASLSDYGYTF. The gene calls are TRBV20-1 and TRBJ1-2; D call uncertain. V was clipped by 3 bases and J by 3 bases, with 8 bases between them. Germline V gives CDR1 DFQATT, CDR2 SNEGSKA (reference sequence). The CDR3 totals 12 residues.